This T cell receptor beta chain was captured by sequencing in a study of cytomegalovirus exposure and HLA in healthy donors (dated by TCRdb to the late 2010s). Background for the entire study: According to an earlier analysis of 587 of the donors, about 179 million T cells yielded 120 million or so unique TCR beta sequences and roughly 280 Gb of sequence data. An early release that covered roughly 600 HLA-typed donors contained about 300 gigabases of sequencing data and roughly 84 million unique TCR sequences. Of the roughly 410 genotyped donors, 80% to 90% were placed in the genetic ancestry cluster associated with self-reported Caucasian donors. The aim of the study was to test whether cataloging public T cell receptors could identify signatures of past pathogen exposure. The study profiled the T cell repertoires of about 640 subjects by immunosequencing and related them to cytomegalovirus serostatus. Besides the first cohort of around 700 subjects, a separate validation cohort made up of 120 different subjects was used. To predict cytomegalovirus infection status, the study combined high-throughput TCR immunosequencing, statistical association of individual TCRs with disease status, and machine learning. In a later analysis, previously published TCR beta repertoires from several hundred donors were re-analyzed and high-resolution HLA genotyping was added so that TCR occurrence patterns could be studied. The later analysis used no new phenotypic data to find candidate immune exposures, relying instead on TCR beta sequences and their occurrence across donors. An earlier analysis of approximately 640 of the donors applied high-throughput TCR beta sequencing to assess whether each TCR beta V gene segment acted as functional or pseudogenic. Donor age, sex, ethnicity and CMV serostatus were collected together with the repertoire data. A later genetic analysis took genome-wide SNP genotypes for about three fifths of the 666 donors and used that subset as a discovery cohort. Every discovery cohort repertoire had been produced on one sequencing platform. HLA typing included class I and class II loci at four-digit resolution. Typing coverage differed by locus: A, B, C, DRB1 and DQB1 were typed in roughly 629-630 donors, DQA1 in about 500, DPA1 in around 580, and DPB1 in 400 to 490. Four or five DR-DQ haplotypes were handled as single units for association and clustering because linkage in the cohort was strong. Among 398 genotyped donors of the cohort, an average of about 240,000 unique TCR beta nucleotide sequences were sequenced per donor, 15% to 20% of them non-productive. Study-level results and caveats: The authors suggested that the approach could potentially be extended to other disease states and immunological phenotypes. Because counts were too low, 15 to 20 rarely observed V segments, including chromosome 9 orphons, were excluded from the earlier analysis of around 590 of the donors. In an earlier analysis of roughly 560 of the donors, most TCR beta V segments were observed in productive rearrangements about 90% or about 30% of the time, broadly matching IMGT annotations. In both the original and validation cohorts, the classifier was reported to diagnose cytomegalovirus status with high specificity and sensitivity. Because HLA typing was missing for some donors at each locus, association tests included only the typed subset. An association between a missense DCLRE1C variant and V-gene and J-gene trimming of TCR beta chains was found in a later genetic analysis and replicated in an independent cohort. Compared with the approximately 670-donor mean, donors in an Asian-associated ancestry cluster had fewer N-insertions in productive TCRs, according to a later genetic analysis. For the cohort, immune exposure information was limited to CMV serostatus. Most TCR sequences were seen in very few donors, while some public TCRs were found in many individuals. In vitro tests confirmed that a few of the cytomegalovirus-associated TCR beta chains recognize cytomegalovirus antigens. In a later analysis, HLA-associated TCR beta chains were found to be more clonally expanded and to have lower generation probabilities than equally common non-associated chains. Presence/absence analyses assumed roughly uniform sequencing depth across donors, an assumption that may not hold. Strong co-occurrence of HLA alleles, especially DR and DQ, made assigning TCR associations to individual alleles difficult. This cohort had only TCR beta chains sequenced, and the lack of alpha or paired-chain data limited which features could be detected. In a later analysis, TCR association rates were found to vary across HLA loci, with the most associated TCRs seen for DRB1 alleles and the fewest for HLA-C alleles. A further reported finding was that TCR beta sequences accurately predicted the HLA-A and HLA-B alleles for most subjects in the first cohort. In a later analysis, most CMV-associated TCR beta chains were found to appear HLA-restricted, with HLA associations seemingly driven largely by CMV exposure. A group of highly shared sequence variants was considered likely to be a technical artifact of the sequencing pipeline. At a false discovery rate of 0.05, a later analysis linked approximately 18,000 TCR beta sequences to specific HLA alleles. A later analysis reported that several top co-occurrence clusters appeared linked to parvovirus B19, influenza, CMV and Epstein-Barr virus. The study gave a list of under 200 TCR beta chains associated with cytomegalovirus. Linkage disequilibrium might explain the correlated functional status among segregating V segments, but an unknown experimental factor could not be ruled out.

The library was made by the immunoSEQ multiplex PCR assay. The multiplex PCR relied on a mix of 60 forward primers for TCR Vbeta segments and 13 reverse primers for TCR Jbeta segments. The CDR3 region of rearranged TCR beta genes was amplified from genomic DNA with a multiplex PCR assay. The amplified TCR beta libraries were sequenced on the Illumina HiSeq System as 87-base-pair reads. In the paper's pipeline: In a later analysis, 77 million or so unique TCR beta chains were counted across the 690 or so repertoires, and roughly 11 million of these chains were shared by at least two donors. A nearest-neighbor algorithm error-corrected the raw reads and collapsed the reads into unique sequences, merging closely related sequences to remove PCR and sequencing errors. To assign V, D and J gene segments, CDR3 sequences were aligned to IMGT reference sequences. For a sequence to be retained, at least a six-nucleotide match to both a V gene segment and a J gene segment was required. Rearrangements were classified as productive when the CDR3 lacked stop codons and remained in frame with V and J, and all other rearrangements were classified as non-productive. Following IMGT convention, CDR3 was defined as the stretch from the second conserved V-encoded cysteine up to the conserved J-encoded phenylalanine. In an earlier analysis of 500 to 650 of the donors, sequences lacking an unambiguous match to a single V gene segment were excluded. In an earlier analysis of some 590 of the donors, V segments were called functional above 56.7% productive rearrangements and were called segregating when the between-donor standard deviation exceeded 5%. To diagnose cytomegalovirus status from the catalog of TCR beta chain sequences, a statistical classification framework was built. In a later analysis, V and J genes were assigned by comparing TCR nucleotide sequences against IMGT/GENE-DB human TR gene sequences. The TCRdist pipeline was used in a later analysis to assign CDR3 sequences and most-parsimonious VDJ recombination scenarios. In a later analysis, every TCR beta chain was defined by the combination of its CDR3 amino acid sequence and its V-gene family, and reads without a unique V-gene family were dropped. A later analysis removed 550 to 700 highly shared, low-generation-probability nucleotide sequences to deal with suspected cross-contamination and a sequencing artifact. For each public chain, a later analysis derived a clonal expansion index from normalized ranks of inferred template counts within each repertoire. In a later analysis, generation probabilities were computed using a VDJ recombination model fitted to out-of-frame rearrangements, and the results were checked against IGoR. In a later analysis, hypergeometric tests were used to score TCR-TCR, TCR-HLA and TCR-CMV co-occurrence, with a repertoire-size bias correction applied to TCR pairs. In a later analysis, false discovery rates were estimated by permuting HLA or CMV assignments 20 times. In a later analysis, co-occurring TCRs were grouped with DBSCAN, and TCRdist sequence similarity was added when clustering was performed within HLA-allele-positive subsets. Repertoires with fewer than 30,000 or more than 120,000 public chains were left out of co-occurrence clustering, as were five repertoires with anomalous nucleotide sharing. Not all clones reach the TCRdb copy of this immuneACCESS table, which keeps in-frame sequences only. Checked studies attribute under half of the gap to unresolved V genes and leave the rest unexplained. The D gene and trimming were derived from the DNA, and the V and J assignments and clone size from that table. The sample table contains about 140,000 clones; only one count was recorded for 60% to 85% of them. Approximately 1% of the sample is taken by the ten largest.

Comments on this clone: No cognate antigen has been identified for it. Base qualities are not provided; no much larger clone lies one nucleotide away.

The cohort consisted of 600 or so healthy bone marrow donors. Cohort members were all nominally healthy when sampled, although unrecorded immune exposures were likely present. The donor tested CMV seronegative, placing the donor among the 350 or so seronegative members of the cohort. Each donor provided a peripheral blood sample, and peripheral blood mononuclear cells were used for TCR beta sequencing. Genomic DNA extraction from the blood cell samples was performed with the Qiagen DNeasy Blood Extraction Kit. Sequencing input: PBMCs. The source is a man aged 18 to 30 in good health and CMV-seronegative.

Here is the DNA: TGTGCCAGCTCTCCATTGAGCGGGGGGGTCACAGATACGCAGTATTTT. It specifies CASSPLSGGVTDTQYF. The chain is encoded by TRBV18 joined to TRBJ2-3; 10 of the junction bases match TRBD2. Compared with germline, V lacks 6 bases and J lacks 2 bases; bases without a gene match: 8. The germline V gene gives CDR1 as KGHSH and CDR2 as LQKENI. The CDR3 holds 16 amino acids from the cysteine to the phenylalanine. Left in the record is the CDR3 DNA by itself, 48 bases read in frame from the first base.